One and the same sample provided the 16 T cell receptor beta chains below, sequenced in a study of T cell responses to AZD1222 COVID-19 vaccine. Using immunoSEQ multiplex PCR, the repertoire was profiled, and TCRdb retains in-frame clones only, with some absent. The sample shows over 150,000 clones, about nine tenths of them seen only once. The sequenced sample was peripheral blood, obtained on day 0 of AZD1222 vaccination. These receptors were collected from an adult in good health.

In this sample, this clone turned up a few times. The chain links TRBV5-1 to TRBJ2-2, with 7 bases that match TRBD1. The trim removed 0 bases at V and 6 bases at J, leaving 8 bases unmatched. From germline, CDR1 is SGHRS and CDR2 YFSETQ. This CDR3 region has 16 residues. CDR3 amino acids: CASSLGSVTGAGELFF. In nucleotides, the CDR3 is TGCGCCAGCAGCTTGGGTTCAGTAACAGGGGCCGGGGAGCTGTTTTTT.

The gene calls are TRBV6-5 and TRBJ1-2, with 10 bases that match TRBD1. Germline V lookup: CDR1 MNHEY, CDR2 SVGAGI. Trimming took 6 bases from V and 7 from J; bases not matched to a gene: 5. The CDR3 has 13 residues. CDR3 protein: CASRPDRGPGYTF. CDR3 bases: TGTGCCAGCAGGCCCGACAGGGGGCCTGGCTACACCTTC.

This clone was recorded a few times. The CDR3 nucleotides read TGTGCCAGCGCCCTGGGGCATCGACTATCTGAAGCTTTCTTT. It is translated as CASALGHRLSEAFF. The chain has TRBV28 and TRBJ1-1, with D possibly matching TRBD1 (5 bases). Germline CDR1 is MDHEN and CDR2 is SYDVKM. CDR3 length: 14 amino acids. Between the trimmed V and J ends, which lost 8 bases and 6 bases, there was a span of 19 bases.

The chain combines TRBV10-1 with TRBJ1-5; D uncertain. Per the germline V gene, CDR1 is WNHNN and CDR2 is SYGVQD (reference sequence). The CDR3 is 19 residues long. The ends were cut back, 4 bases at V and 0 bases at J, with 22 bases in the middle. CDR3 region: CASSGKGPNGPDSNQPQHF. CDR3 nucleotides: TGCGCCAGCAGTGGGAAAGGGCCGAACGGGCCCGATAGCAATCAGCCCCAGCATTTT.

The J gene is TRBJ2-7, the V gene TRBV27; 13 nucleotides agree with TRBD2. The germline V gene has CDR1 MNHEY and CDR2 SMNVEV (reference sequence). The CDR3 runs 14 residues. Trimming cost V 6 bases and J 6 bases; bases outside gene matches: 5. Written as DNA, the CDR3 is TGTGCCAGCAGCAGGACTAGCGGGAGACGCGAGCAGTACTTC. It specifies CASSRTSGRREQYF.

This chain connects TRBV9 to TRBJ1-2, with 7 positions matching TRBD1. The germline V gene encodes CDR1 SGDLS and CDR2 YYNGEE. The ends lost 2 bases at V and 7 bases at J; junction bases unmatched: 8. This CDR3 spans 14 amino acids. CDR3 in DNA: TGTGCCAGCAGCGTCACAGGGGAGTCTCTTGGCTACACCTTC. Its protein is CASSVTGESLGYTF.

Only a few counts were recorded for this clone. This sequence joins TRBV19 and TRBJ1-1; D not certain. Germline V CDR1 and CDR2: LNHDA, SQIVND (reference sequence). The CDR3 consists of 13 residues. Trimming stripped 3 bases from V and 5 bases from J, with 10 bases between. The DNA of the CDR3 is TGTGCCAGTAGTATTAGTGTTAGTACTGAAGCTTTCTTT. This translates into CASSISVSTEAFF.

The chain carries TRBV4-1 and TRBJ2-1; 9 bases align to TRBD2. Germline V gene data show CDR1 as MGHRA and CDR2 as YSYEKL. This CDR3 is 16 amino acids long. V shed 2 bases, J shed 5 bases, and the junction held 7 bases outside the gene matches. CDR3 sequence: CASSQPREGRHNEQFF. In DNA, the CDR3 is TGCGCCAGCAGCCAACCGCGGGAGGGCCGCCACAATGAGCAGTTCTTC.

V usage is TRBV7-9 and J usage is TRBJ1-1, with unresolved D. Germline assignment: CDR1 SEHNR and CDR2 FQNEAQ (reference sequence). CDR3 size: 13 residues. V was trimmed by 5 bases and J by 10 bases, leaving 17 bases between them. This CDR3 reads CASSPFLDGTAFF. Here the CDR3 DNA reads TGTGCCAGCAGCCCTTTCCTAGATGGCACAGCTTTCTTT.

This rearrangement joins TRBV10-3 to TRBJ2-7; 10 bases match TRBD2. Germline V gene lookup returns CDR1 ENHRY and CDR2 SYGVKD. The CDR3 has 15 residues. The V and J ends lost 3 bases and 3 bases, in that order; junction bases with no gene match: 5. Here the CDR3 reads CAISDTSGKVYEQYF. The CDR3 DNA reads TGTGCCATCAGTGATACTAGCGGGAAAGTCTACGAGCAGTACTTC.

CDR3 in DNA: TGTGCCAGCAGCTTCCGACTAGCGGACAACAATGAGCAGTTCTTC. This encodes CASSFRLADNNEQFF. The V and J genes are TRBV5-6 and TRBJ2-1; 9 bases align to TRBD2. CDR3 size: 15 residues. J gave up 5 bases and V 2 bases, and 5 bases lay outside the gene matches. Germline values: CDR1 SGHDT, CDR2 YYEEEE.

J is TRBJ1-2 and V is TRBV18; D gene ambiguous. V was cut by 1 base and J by 6 bases, with 9 bases left in between. From germline, CDR1 is KGHSH and CDR2 LQKENI. This CDR3 contains 13 residues. CDR3 sequence: CASSPLDTHGYTF. DNA of the CDR3: TGTGCCAGCTCACCACTCGACACTCATGGCTACACCTTC. The whole variable domain, filled in from reference TRBV18 and TRBJ1-2, reads NAGVMQNPRHLVRRRGQEARLRCSPMKGHSHVYWYRQLPEEGLKFMVYLQKENIIDESGMPKERFSAEFPKEGPSILRIQQVVRGDSAAYFCASSPLDTHGYTFGSGTRLTVV.

The rearrangement uses TRBV6-1 and TRBJ1-6, with D possibly being TRBD1 (6 bases). Trimming removed 0 bases at V and 8 bases at J, with 14 bases between. The CDR3 runs 16 residues. Germline V CDR1 and CDR2: MNHNS, SASEGT. CDR3 in amino acids: CASSEAGQYLDSPLHF. DNA for the CDR3: TGTGCCAGCAGTGAAGCAGGACAGTATCTTGATTCACCCCTCCACTTT.

The chain couples TRBV5-1 to TRBJ1-1, with D possibly matching TRBD1 (5 bases). CDR1 is SGHRS, CDR2 YFSETQ, per germline. V lost 4 bases to trimming and J lost 1 base, with 20 bases between them. The CDR3 runs to 17 residues. The CDR3 reads CASSPKRGADWNTEAFF. CDR3 nucleotide sequence: TGCGCCAGCAGCCCGAAGCGAGGGGCCGATTGGAACACTGAAGCTTTCTTT.

J is TRBJ2-3 and V is TRBV4-1; 15 bases align to TRBD2. Germline loops: CDR1 MGHRA, CDR2 YSYEKL. The V gene end was trimmed by 5 bases and the J gene end by 4 bases; junction bases not matched to a gene: 13. The CDR3 runs 19 residues. In nucleotides, the CDR3 is TGCGCCAGCAGCAACCCGGGACTAGCGGGAGGCCCAAGCGCAGATACGCAGTATTTT. Protein product: CASSNPGLAGGPSADTQYF.

This clone appeared a single time. The chain employs TRBV28 and TRBJ2-7; D remains ambiguous. Germline CDR1 and CDR2: MDHEN and SYDVKM. The CDR3 has 14 amino acids. Deletions cut 7 bases from V and 5 bases from J, with 18 bases between. The DNA of the CDR3 is TGTGCCAGCACCCCCGAAAGAGTTAGACACGAGCAGTACTTC. Translation: CASTPERVRHEQYF.